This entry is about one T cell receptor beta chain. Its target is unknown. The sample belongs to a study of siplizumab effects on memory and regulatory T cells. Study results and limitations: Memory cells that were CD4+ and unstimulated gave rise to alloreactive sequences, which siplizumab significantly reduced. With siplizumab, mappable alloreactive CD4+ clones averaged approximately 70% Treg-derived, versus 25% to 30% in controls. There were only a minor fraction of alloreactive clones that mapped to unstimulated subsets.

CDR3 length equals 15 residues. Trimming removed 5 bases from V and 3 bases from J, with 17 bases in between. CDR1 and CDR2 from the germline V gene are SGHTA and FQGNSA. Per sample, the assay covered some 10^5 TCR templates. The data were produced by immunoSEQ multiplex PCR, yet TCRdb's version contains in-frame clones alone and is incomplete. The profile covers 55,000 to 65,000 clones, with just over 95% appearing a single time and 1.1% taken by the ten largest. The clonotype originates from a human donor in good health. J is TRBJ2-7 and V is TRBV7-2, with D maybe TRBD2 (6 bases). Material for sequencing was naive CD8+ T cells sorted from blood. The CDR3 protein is CASSNYGGGNYEQYF. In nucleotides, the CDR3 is TGTGCCAGCAGCAACTATGGCGGAGGGAACTACGAGCAGTACTTC. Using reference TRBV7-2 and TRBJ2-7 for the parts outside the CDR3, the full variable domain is GAGVSQSPSNKVTEKGKDVELRCDPISGHTALYWYRQSLGQGLEFLIYFQGNSAPDKSGLPSDRFSAERTGGSVSTLTIQRTQQEDSAVYLCASSNYGGGNYEQYFGPGTRLTVT.